This TCR beta chain was captured by sequencing in a study of CD8+CD57+ T cells in acquired aplastic anemia. Looking at the study overall: CD4+ cells from healthy donors averaged roughly 10 million reads.

This clonotype was seen only a few times. The V and J ends lost 3 bases and 2 bases respectively, with 14 bases between them. The CDR3 is made up of 14 amino acids. CDR1 is DFQATT, CDR2 SNEGSKA, per germline (reference sequence). Genomic DNA served as template for TCR beta VDJ and CDR3 profiling. MiXCR, run by TCRdb on the reads, gives a single entry per CDR3 protein. The table records approximately 160,000 distinct CDR3 sequences, roughly 47% of them present only once. Sample: sorted CD4+, CD8+, or CD8+CD57+ T cells (not recorded which) from PBMCs. The chain is built from TRBV20-1 and TRBJ2-7, with D unclear. The sequence derives from a human donor in good health. CDR3 amino acids: CSARLEGYTYEQYF. The CDR3 DNA reads TGCAGTGCTAGGCTGGAAGGGTACACCTACGAGCAGTACTTC.